The present entry profiles one T cell receptor (beta chain) with its context. Study processing details: Using reference gene primer amplification, nucleated cell counts were estimated. The method was immunoSEQ multiplex PCR; TCRdb's version includes in-frame clones alone and lacks a portion of them. V and J calls plus clone size are reproduced from that table; the DNA served to infer D and trimming. The data contain approximately 210,000 clones, 84% of them singletons. The CDR3 length is 15 residues. The junction had 3 bases not matched to a gene; V was cut back by 5 bases and J by 1 base. Germline V CDR1 and CDR2: MNHEY, SVGAGI. This specimen comes from a study of blood T cell repertoires in COVID-19. At the level of the study: From the United States, Italy and Spain came samples of acute and convalescent COVID-19. Sources were T cells, B-cell-depleted T cells, or PBMCs; the material itself was cDNA or gDNA.

This sequence joins TRBV6-5 and TRBJ2-4; 9 positions match TRBD2. Sequences were obtained from peripheral blood. The sequence came from a woman aged 45 to 65 with active or convalescent COVID-19. The CDR3 spells CASSRSGRAKNIQYF. CDR3 DNA sequence: TGTGCCAGCAGTCGGAGCGGGAGGGCCAAAAACATTCAGTACTTC.